The T cell receptor beta chain under discussion was sequenced for a study of patients and donors after allogeneic stem cell transplantation. Per the germline V gene, CDR1 is LGHNA and CDR2 is YSLEER. The CDR3 has 16 residues. Trimming removed 2 bases from V and 3 bases from J, with 17 bases in between. TCRdb fed the RT-PCR reads into MiXCR, producing one record per CDR3 protein. The sample lists 150,000 to 200,000 distinct CDR3 sequences, approximately 31% occurring once. This sequence originates from a human donor who was either an allogeneic HSCT recipient or a stem cell or donor lymphocyte infusion donor (not recorded which). It is not recorded whose cells these are; they may come from a transplant donor. The chain combines TRBV4-3 with TRBJ2-7, with D perhaps TRBD2 (5 bases). The sequenced sample consisted of blood, either unsorted or a sorted T cell fraction (not recorded which). The CDR3 bases are TGCGCCAGCAGCCAAAATCGGGGAAGGGCCTTCTACGAGCAGTACTTC. Translation: CASSQNRGRAFYEQYF.